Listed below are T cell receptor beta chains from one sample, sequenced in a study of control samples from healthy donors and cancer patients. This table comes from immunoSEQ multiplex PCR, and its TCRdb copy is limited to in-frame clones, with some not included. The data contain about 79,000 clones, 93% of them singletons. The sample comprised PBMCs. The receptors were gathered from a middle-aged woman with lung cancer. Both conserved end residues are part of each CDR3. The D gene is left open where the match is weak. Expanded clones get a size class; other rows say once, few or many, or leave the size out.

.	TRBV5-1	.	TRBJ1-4	TGCGCCAGCAAGATCTCCCCAGCTATGACCCGTAGTGAAAAACTGTTTTTT	CASKISPAMTRSEKLFF
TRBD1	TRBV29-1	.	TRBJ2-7	TGCAGCGTTGGGACAGGGCCGCGTCACGAGCAGTACTTC	CSVGTGPRHEQYF
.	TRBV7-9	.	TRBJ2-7	TGTGCCAGCAGCTTAGGGACCTACGAGCAGTACTTC	CASSLGTYEQYF
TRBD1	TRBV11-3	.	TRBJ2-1	TGTGCCAGCAGCTTAGGGACAGGGGGCATGTATGAGCAGTTCTTC	CASSLGTGGMYEQFF
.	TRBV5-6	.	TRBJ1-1	TGTGCCAGCAGCGGCGACACAGGGTACACTGAAGCTTTCTTT	CASSGDTGYTEAFF
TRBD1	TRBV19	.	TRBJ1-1	TGTGCCAGTAGAAACACAGGGGCGAACACTGAAGCTTTCTTT	CASRNTGANTEAFF
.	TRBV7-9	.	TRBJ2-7	TGTGCCAGCAGCTTAGCGGGGGCCGTTGGGTACGAGCAGTACTTC	CASSLAGAVGYEQYF
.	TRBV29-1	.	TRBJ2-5	TGCAGCGTTGAAGATCGCAGGGGAGAGACCCAGTACTTC	CSVEDRRGETQYF
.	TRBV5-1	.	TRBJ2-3	TGCGCCAGCAGCGGGAGCGGCCCCACAGATACGCAGTATTTT	CASSGSGPTDTQYF
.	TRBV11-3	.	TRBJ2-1	TGTGCCAGCAGCTTAGAGCGGTCGGGGGTTTTGGACTACAATGAGCAGTTCTTC	CASSLERSGVLDYNEQFF
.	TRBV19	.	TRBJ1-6	TGTGCCAGTAGTATTAAGGGGACTCTTAATTCACCCCTCCACTTT	CASSIKGTLNSPLHF
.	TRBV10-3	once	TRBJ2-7	TGTGCCATCAGTGCCCCCGGGGCTGCGGGCGAGCAGTACTTC	CAISAPGAAGEQYF
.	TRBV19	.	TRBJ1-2	TGTGCCAGTAGTGTTGCTCCCTGGAGTGGCTACACCTTC	CASSVAPWSGYTF
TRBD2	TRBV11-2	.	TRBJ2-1	TGTGCCAGCAGCCAACTAGCGGGCCCTTACAATGAGCAGTTCTTC	CASSQLAGPYNEQFF